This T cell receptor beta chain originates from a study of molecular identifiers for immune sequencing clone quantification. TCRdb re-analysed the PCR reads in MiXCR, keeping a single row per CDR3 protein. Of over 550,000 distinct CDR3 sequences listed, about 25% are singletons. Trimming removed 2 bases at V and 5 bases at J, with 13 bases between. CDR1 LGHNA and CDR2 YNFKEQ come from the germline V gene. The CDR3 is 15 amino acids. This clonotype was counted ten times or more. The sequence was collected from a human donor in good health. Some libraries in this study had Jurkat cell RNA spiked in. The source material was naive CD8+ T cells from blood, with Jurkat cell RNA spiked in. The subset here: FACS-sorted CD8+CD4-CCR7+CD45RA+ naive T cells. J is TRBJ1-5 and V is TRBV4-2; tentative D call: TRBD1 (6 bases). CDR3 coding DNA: TGTGCCAGCAGCCAACCAACAGGGACGGATCAGCCCCAGCATTTT. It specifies CASSQPTGTDQPQHF.